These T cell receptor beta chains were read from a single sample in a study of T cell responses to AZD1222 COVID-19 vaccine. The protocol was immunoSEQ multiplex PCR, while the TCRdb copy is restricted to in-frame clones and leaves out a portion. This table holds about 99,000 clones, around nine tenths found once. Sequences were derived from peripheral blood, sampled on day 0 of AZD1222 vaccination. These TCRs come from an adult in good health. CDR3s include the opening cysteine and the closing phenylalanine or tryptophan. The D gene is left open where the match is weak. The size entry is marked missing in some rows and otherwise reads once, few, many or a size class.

cdr3_nt: TGTGCCAGCAGCCCGACTGCCTCACCTTACAATGAGCAGTTCTTC
cdr3_aa: CASSPTASPYNEQFF
d_call: -
v_call: TRBV27
j_call: TRBJ2-1
clone_size: -

cdr3_nt: TGCGCCAGCAGCCCATCGTCCAGCTCCTACGAGCAGTACTTC
cdr3_aa: CASSPSSSSYEQYF
d_call: -
v_call: TRBV4-1
j_call: TRBJ2-7
clone_size: once

cdr3_nt: TGTGCCAGTACCCAACAGGGGTCCACTGAAGCTTTCTTT
cdr3_aa: CASTQQGSTEAFF
d_call: TRBD1
v_call: TRBV19
j_call: TRBJ1-1
clone_size: -

cdr3_nt: TGTGCCAGCAGCTTCCCCGCTACTAGGGGGTCACCCCTCCACTTT
cdr3_aa: CASSFPATRGSPLHF
d_call: -
v_call: TRBV7-2
j_call: TRBJ1-6
clone_size: -

cdr3_nt: TGCGCCAGCAGCTGGGGAGCGGGGGAGCAGTACTTC
cdr3_aa: CASSWGAGEQYF
d_call: TRBD2
v_call: TRBV5-1
j_call: TRBJ2-7
clone_size: -

cdr3_nt: TGTGCCAGCAGCCCAAGGGGGACTAGCACCTTGGGAGAGACCCAGTACTTC
cdr3_aa: CASSPRGTSTLGETQYF
d_call: TRBD2
v_call: TRBV11-2
j_call: TRBJ2-5
clone_size: -

cdr3_nt: TGTGCCAGCAGCGTAGATGACACAGATACGCAGTATTTT
cdr3_aa: CASSVDDTDTQYF
d_call: -
v_call: TRBV9
j_call: TRBJ2-3
clone_size: -

cdr3_nt: TGTGCCAGCAGCCAAGGCCCATTTACAGGGGGGCACACCGGGGAGCTGTTTTTT
cdr3_aa: CASSQGPFTGGHTGELFF
d_call: TRBD1
v_call: TRBV4-2
j_call: TRBJ2-2
clone_size: -

cdr3_nt: TGTGCCAGCAGTGAGTTTTGGTTTCAAGAGACCCAGTACTTC
cdr3_aa: CASSEFWFQETQYF
d_call: -
v_call: TRBV6-1
j_call: TRBJ2-5
clone_size: -

cdr3_nt: TGCGCCAGCAGCCAAGAGGGCGGGGAGCTGTTTTTT
cdr3_aa: CASSQEGGELFF
d_call: -
v_call: TRBV4-1
j_call: TRBJ2-2
clone_size: -

cdr3_nt: TGTGCCAGTAGTCTGGACAGGGGGAGGGTGGGCAATCAGCCCCAGCATTTT
cdr3_aa: CASSLDRGRVGNQPQHF
d_call: TRBD1
v_call: TRBV19
j_call: TRBJ1-5
clone_size: -

cdr3_nt: TGTGCCAGCAGCCAATCATTCGGGCTAGCGGCGAACACCGGGGAGCTGTTTTTT
cdr3_aa: CASSQSFGLAANTGELFF
d_call: TRBD2
v_call: TRBV7-3
j_call: TRBJ2-2
clone_size: -

cdr3_nt: TGTGCCATCAGTGAGAGCGGGGGGGCCGGGGAGCTGTTTTTT
cdr3_aa: CAISESGGAGELFF
d_call: TRBD2
v_call: TRBV10-3
j_call: TRBJ2-2
clone_size: -

cdr3_nt: TGTGCCACCAGTGGGGACAGGGGCACAGATACGCAGTATTTT
cdr3_aa: CATSGDRGTDTQYF
d_call: TRBD1
v_call: TRBV24-1
j_call: TRBJ2-3
clone_size: -

cdr3_nt: TGTGCCAGCAGCTTAGAATCCGCGAATGAGCAGTTCTTC
cdr3_aa: CASSLESANEQFF
d_call: -
v_call: TRBV7-2
j_call: TRBJ2-1
clone_size: -

cdr3_nt: TGTGCCAGCAGCGTACAGGGAGGCTACACCGGGGAGCTGTTTTTT
cdr3_aa: CASSVQGGYTGELFF
d_call: -
v_call: TRBV5-4
j_call: TRBJ2-2
clone_size: -

cdr3_nt: TGTGCCAGCAGTGAAGGTGGGGCTACCGTCTATGGCTACACCTTC
cdr3_aa: CASSEGGATVYGYTF
d_call: -
v_call: TRBV6-1
j_call: TRBJ1-2
clone_size: -

cdr3_nt: TGTGCCAGCAGTGGGACAGGGACCACGGTGTGGTACGAGCAGTACTTC
cdr3_aa: CASSGTGTTVWYEQYF
d_call: TRBD1
v_call: TRBV27
j_call: TRBJ2-7
clone_size: -

cdr3_nt: TGTGCCAGCAGTGGGGGCCGATCCTATGGCTACACCTTC
cdr3_aa: CASSGGRSYGYTF
d_call: -
v_call: TRBV2
j_call: TRBJ1-2
clone_size: -

cdr3_nt: TGTGCCAGCAGCTTGTTTTGGCCAGCACTCTCTGGGGCCAACGTCCTGACTTTC
cdr3_aa: CASSLFWPALSGANVLTF
d_call: -
v_call: TRBV5-4
j_call: TRBJ2-6
clone_size: -

cdr3_nt: TGCGCCAGCAGCAGGGCGCCCAAAGAGACCCAGTACTTC
cdr3_aa: CASSRAPKETQYF
d_call: -
v_call: TRBV4-1
j_call: TRBJ2-5
clone_size: -

cdr3_nt: TGTGCCAGCAGTCTCAGGCCGGGGCGGACCGTTAACTATGGCTACACCTTC
cdr3_aa: CASSLRPGRTVNYGYTF
d_call: -
v_call: TRBV6-6
j_call: TRBJ1-2
clone_size: -

cdr3_nt: TGCGCCAGCAGCCCGGGGGCAGGGGAAGGGTACAATGAGCAGTTCTTC
cdr3_aa: CASSPGAGEGYNEQFF
d_call: -
v_call: TRBV5-1
j_call: TRBJ2-1
clone_size: -

cdr3_nt: TGTGCCAGCAGAGTGGGAAGAGACACTGAAGCTTTCTTT
cdr3_aa: CASRVGRDTEAFF
d_call: -
v_call: TRBV7-3
j_call: TRBJ1-1
clone_size: -

cdr3_nt: TGTGCCAGCAGTTACGGGTCGGGGGCGGTGAACACTGAAGCTTTCTTT
cdr3_aa: CASSYGSGAVNTEAFF
d_call: -
v_call: TRBV6-5
j_call: TRBJ1-1
clone_size: -

cdr3_nt: TGCGCCAGCAGCCAAGGGGCGGGGGTATACTACGAGCAGTACTTC
cdr3_aa: CASSQGAGVYYEQYF
d_call: TRBD2
v_call: TRBV4-1
j_call: TRBJ2-7
clone_size: -

cdr3_nt: TGTGCCAGCAGCCAGAGAATCTACTACGAGCAGTACTTC
cdr3_aa: CASSQRIYYEQYF
d_call: -
v_call: TRBV3-1/TRBV3-2
j_call: TRBJ2-7
clone_size: -

cdr3_nt: TGTGCCAGCTACTACATAGGGGCCCAGTACTTC
cdr3_aa: CASYYIGAQYF
d_call: -
v_call: TRBV3-1/TRBV3-2
j_call: TRBJ2-5
clone_size: once

cdr3_nt: TGTGCCAGCAGTTTATCGTATCCAGGGGGCGCTTATGGCTACACCTTC
cdr3_aa: CASSLSYPGGAYGYTF
d_call: TRBD1
v_call: TRBV28
j_call: TRBJ1-2
clone_size: -

cdr3_nt: TGTGCCAGCAGCCTAAAGGGAGGGAACACTGAAGCTTTCTTT
cdr3_aa: CASSLKGGNTEAFF
d_call: -
v_call: TRBV9
j_call: TRBJ1-1
clone_size: -

cdr3_nt: TGTGCCATCAGTGAGTCACAGGGGGGTGAGCAGTTCTTC
cdr3_aa: CAISESQGGEQFF
d_call: TRBD1
v_call: TRBV10-3
j_call: TRBJ2-1
clone_size: -

cdr3_nt: TGTGCCAGTAGTATCATCCCGGGCAGAGAGGAGACCCAGTACTTC
cdr3_aa: CASSIIPGREETQYF
d_call: -
v_call: TRBV19
j_call: TRBJ2-5
clone_size: -

cdr3_nt: TGTGCCAGCAGCTCTAGCGACAGAGCGGGCAATCAGCCCCAGCATTTT
cdr3_aa: CASSSSDRAGNQPQHF
d_call: -
v_call: TRBV28
j_call: TRBJ1-5
clone_size: -

cdr3_nt: TGTGCCAGCACCCCCGTTGGAGCGGGGGACAATGAGCAGTTCTTC
cdr3_aa: CASTPVGAGDNEQFF
d_call: TRBD2
v_call: TRBV27
j_call: TRBJ2-1
clone_size: -

cdr3_nt: TGTGCCATCAGTGATACACAGTTAGAAATTCCGAATCAGCCCCAGCATTTT
cdr3_aa: CAISDTQLEIPNQPQHF
d_call: -
v_call: TRBV10-3
j_call: TRBJ1-5
clone_size: once

cdr3_nt: TGTGCCAGCACGGGACGCATTAATTCACCCCTCCACTTT
cdr3_aa: CASTGRINSPLHF
d_call: -
v_call: TRBV6-5
j_call: TRBJ1-6
clone_size: -

cdr3_nt: TGTGCCAGTAGTATAGTACGAGGGGGGACAGAAAGCACAGATACGCAGTATTTT
cdr3_aa: CASSIVRGGTESTDTQYF
d_call: -
v_call: TRBV19
j_call: TRBJ2-3
clone_size: -

cdr3_nt: TGCGCCAGCAGCCAAGCCGGTACCTATGGCTACACCTTC
cdr3_aa: CASSQAGTYGYTF
d_call: -
v_call: TRBV4-1
j_call: TRBJ1-2
clone_size: once

cdr3_nt: TGTGCCACCAGCAGAGACTTGAACACTGAAGCTTTCTTT
cdr3_aa: CATSRDLNTEAFF
d_call: -
v_call: TRBV15
j_call: TRBJ1-1
clone_size: -

cdr3_nt: TGCGCCAGCAGCGCGGGCGATGGCAAAAACATTCAGTACTTC
cdr3_aa: CASSAGDGKNIQYF
d_call: -
v_call: TRBV5-1
j_call: TRBJ2-4
clone_size: -

cdr3_nt: TGCGCCAGCAGCTTCGGACGGGTGAACACCGGGGAGCTGTTTTTT
cdr3_aa: CASSFGRVNTGELFF
d_call: -
v_call: TRBV5-1
j_call: TRBJ2-2
clone_size: once

cdr3_nt: TGCGCCAGCAGCCAACAGGACCGCTCGCACTCCTACGAGCAGTACTTC
cdr3_aa: CASSQQDRSHSYEQYF
d_call: -
v_call: TRBV4-3
j_call: TRBJ2-7
clone_size: few

cdr3_nt: TGTGCCAGCAGCCAAGAAAGAACCGTAGGCGAAAAACTGTTTTTT
cdr3_aa: CASSQERTVGEKLFF
d_call: -
v_call: TRBV3-1/TRBV3-2
j_call: TRBJ1-4
clone_size: -

cdr3_nt: TGTGCCAGCAGCCCTCAACCCGGACAGCCCCAGCATTTT
cdr3_aa: CASSPQPGQPQHF
d_call: -
v_call: TRBV9
j_call: TRBJ1-5
clone_size: -

cdr3_nt: TGTGCCAGTAGTAAGGACCAGAGCAATCAGCCCCAGCATTTT
cdr3_aa: CASSKDQSNQPQHF
d_call: -
v_call: TRBV19
j_call: TRBJ1-5
clone_size: -

cdr3_nt: TGTGCCAGCAGCTATCTTTCAGGACAGCCCCAGCATTTT
cdr3_aa: CASSYLSGQPQHF
d_call: -
v_call: TRBV13
j_call: TRBJ1-5
clone_size: -